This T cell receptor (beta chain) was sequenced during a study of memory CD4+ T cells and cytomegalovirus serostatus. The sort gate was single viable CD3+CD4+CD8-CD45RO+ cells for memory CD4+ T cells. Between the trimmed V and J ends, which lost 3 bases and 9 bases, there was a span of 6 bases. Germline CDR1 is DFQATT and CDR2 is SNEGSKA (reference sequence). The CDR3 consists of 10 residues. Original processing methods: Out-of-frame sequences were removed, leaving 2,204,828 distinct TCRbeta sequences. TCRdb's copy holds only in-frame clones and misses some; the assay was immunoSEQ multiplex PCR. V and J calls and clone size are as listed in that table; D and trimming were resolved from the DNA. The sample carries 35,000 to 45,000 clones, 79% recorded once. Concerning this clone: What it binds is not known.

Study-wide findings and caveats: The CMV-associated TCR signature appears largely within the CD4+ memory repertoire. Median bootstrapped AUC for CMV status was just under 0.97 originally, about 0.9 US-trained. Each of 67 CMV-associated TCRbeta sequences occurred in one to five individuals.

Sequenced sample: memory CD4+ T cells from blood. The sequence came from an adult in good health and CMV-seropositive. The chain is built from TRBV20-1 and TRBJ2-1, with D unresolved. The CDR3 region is CSASYREQFF. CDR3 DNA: TGCAGTGCTAGTTATCGTGAGCAGTTCTTC.